The entry below describes one TCR beta chain. The data stem from a study of blood T cell repertoires in COVID-19. Study details: Sites in the United States, Italy and Spain provided acute and convalescent COVID-19 samples. The cDNA or gDNA used as material had been derived from T cells, B-cell-depleted T cells, or PBMCs.

CDR1 SGHNT and CDR2 YYREEE come from the germline V gene (reference sequence). This CDR3 has 15 amino acids. Trimming removed 3 bases from V and 0 bases from J, with 12 bases in between. In the authors' methods: How many nucleated cells were present was estimated from reference gene primer amplification. The method was immunoSEQ multiplex PCR; TCRdb's version includes in-frame clones alone and lacks a portion of them. D and trimming were read from the DNA, whereas the V and J calls and clone size are those reported in that table. The profile shows 60,000 to 70,000 clones, 82% of them singletons. The chain is built from TRBV5-4 and TRBJ2-5; possible D gene TRBD2, 6 bases. Specimen: peripheral blood. The origin of this receptor is a man between 60 and 75 years old with acute or convalescent COVID-19. For the CDR3, the DNA is TGTGCCAGCAGCTGGGAGGCAGAATACCAAGAGACCCAGTACTTC. This encodes CASSWEAEYQETQYF.